This T cell receptor (beta chain) was recorded in a study of cytomegalovirus exposure and HLA in healthy donors. The study, taken as a whole, reports: A few CMV-associated chains proved CMV antigen-specific in vitro. Cytomegalovirus status was reportedly diagnosed by the classifier with high sensitivity and specificity. TCR sequences were mostly rare, though some public TCRs occurred in many donors.

Some clones are missing from TCRdb's copy, which holds only in-frame ones; the method was immunoSEQ multiplex PCR. The table has 210,000 or so clones, around 88% seen once. The germline V gene encodes CDR1 MDHEN and CDR2 SYDVKM. The CDR3 has 14 amino acids. V lost 5 bases to trimming and J lost 4 bases; unmatched junction nucleotides: 5. As to this clone: The antigen is not known.

The study drew the donors from its approximately 120-subject validation cohort, separate from the approximately 700-subject first cohort. V usage is TRBV28 and J usage is TRBJ2-7; TRBD1 matches 10 bases. The TCR was taken from a woman younger than 35 in good health and CMV-seronegative. The specimen sequenced was PBMCs. In nucleotides, the CDR3 is TGTGCCAGCAGTCGGGACAGGGGTTGGTACGAGCAGTACTTC. Protein: CASSRDRGWYEQYF. Full variable domain (missing parts from reference TRBV28 and TRBJ2-7): DVKVTQSSRYLVKRTGEKVFLECVQDMDHENMFWYRQDPGLGLRLIYFSYDVKMKEKGDIPEGYSVSREKKERFSLILESASTNQTSMYLCASSRDRGWYEQYFGPGTRLTVT.